This T cell receptor beta chain came from a study of blood T cell repertoires in COVID-19. CDR1 is SEHNR, CDR2 FQNEAQ, per germline (reference sequence). This CDR3 is 12 amino acids long. Trimming removed 9 bases from V and 0 bases from J, with 6 bases in between. TCRdb's table, derived via immunoSEQ multiplex PCR, lists solely in-frame clones and lacks some. Among around 200,000 clones, under 85% were seen once, and the ten largest hold about 9.1%. This clone appeared a few times. The clonotype originates from a woman of 80 years or more with acute or convalescent COVID-19. V usage is TRBV7-9 and J usage is TRBJ1-3; D gene unclear. The material sequenced was peripheral blood. The CDR3 spells CASGSSGNTIYF. The CDR3 DNA is TGTGCCAGTGGCAGCTCTGGAAACACCATATATTTT.